This note documents a single T cell receptor (beta chain) sequence. Its matching antigen is unknown. This sample was included in a study of T cell responses to AZD1222 COVID-19 vaccine. The CDR3 extends over 13 amino acids. Germline assignment: CDR1 SNHLY and CDR2 FYNNEI. V lost 6 bases and J 10 bases, leaving 13 bases between the germline ends. Overall study findings and caveats: CD4 TCRs covered the whole spike, strongest at regions 160-218 and 743-854. No repertoire was sampled before or during the peak T cell response, only after it. Donors, mostly white British, included more females; clonal diversity was possibly underestimated. A rise in Spike-specific TCR breadth and depth followed two AZD1222 doses.

Produced via immunoSEQ multiplex PCR; TCRdb's table is partial and in-frame only. The table lists about 190,000 clones, almost 95% of them singletons. The sequencing here drew on peripheral blood, taken on day 0 of AZD1222 vaccination. The sequence was collected from an adult in good health. The V call is TRBV2, the J call TRBJ1-6; D possibly corresponds to TRBD1 (6 bases). Here the CDR3 DNA reads TGTGCCAGCAGGGCAGGGGTGGTGTCACCCCTCCACTTT. Encoded protein: CASRAGVVSPLHF.